This T cell receptor beta chain was observed in a study of response to subunit inactivated influenza vaccine. This clonotype was recorded a few times. TCRdb independently ran MiXCR on the RT-PCR reads; one entry per CDR3 protein. The profile covers roughly 190,000 distinct CDR3 sequences, with about an eighth appearing a single time and roughly 29% taken by the ten largest. Separately, the same data were catalogued under a study of T cells expressing NK-cell markers. This second report adds: With UMIs, 5'RACE template switching was used to make TCR beta cDNA.

The sequencing here drew on CD8+ T cells sorted from PBMCs, taken 11 to 12 days after vaccination. This TCR was sampled from a man in his fifties who received an inactivated influenza vaccine.

Here the CDR3 reads CASSLVPVNTGELFF. CDR3 DNA sequence: TGTGCCAGCAGCTTAGTCCCAGTGAACACCGGGGAGCTGTTTTTT. V gene TRBV7-2 combines with J gene TRBJ2-2, with no clear D. The V gene's germline CDR1 is SGHTA and CDR2 FQGNSA. Trimming shortened V by 1 base and J by 1 base, and 7 bases separated the two germline ends. The CDR3 consists of 15 residues.